Following are 2 T cell receptor beta chains from one sample sequenced in a study of T cell repertoires in cytomegalovirus infection. Via MiXCR, TCRdb re-called the reads, giving one row per CDR3 protein. This sample has about 900,000 distinct CDR3 sequences, with approximately 32% found just once. For these receptors, no antigen is known. The sequenced sample was cultured CD8+ T cells from PBMCs, obtained from culture after CMV antigen stimulation. The receptors were gathered from a human donor in good health (CMV status not recorded). Some clones in this sample may be carry-over from other donors' samples.

This clonotype was found once. One end of the junction does not line up with germline, which may come from a read error. This sequence joins TRBV5-3 and TRBJ1-1, with D unresolved. TRBV5-3 is an ORF; its function is uncertain. CDR3 length: 11 residues. The CDR3 nucleotides read TGTGCCAGCAGCTTGAGCCGTCGAGCTTTCTTT. Translated, it gives CASSLSRRAFF.

The rearrangement uses TRBV5-1 and TRBJ1-2; possible D gene TRBD1, 5 bases. V was pared by 4 bases and J by 3 bases, with 10 bases between. CDR1 SGHRS and CDR2 YFSETQ come from the germline V gene. This CDR3 is built from 13 residues. The CDR3 coding sequence is TGCGCCAGCAGCCCCGAACAGGACTATGGCTACACCTTC. Protein product: CASSPEQDYGYTF.